This T cell receptor beta chain appears in the sequencing data of a study of blood T cell repertoires in COVID-19. About the research overall: Specimens from acute and convalescent COVID-19 originated in the United States, Italy and Spain. The cDNA or gDNA used as material had been derived from T cells, B-cell-depleted T cells, or PBMCs.

V lost 2 bases and J 6 bases, leaving 16 bases between the germline ends. Germline V gives CDR1 LGHNA, CDR2 YSLEER. The CDR3 is 15 amino acids. In the original analysis: Nucleated cell counts were estimated from reference gene primer amplification. The protocol was immunoSEQ multiplex PCR, while the TCRdb copy is restricted to in-frame clones and leaves out a portion. V and J calls and clone size are given by that table; D and trimming were obtained from the DNA. The profile covers some 50,000 clones, with roughly 82% appearing a single time and roughly 7.7% taken by the ten largest. The rearrangement links TRBV4-3 to TRBJ1-2, with D maybe TRBD1 (5 bases). Sequenced material: peripheral blood. The receptor was derived from a man aged 40-55 years with acute or convalescent COVID-19. The CDR3 DNA reads TGCGCCAGCAGCCAAATGGGGGACTCCACAGATGGCTACACCTTC. As protein: CASSQMGDSTDGYTF.